Described below is a single T cell receptor beta chain sequence and its context. The CDR3 spans 15 residues. Germline assignment: CDR1 SGHNT and CDR2 YYREEE (reference sequence). Trimming cost V 0 bases and J 3 bases, with 12 bases left between them. The data belong to a study of T cell repertoires in ileal Crohn's disease. Generated by immunoSEQ multiplex PCR, the TCRdb table keeps only in-frame clones and is missing some. The data show around 7,700 clones, with 81% seen just once and 4.5% to 5.5% held by the top ten. V usage is TRBV5-4 and J usage is TRBJ1-2; D is possibly TRBD1 (6 bases). Sequenced sample: ileal tissue. The receptor's source is an adult with Crohn's disease. The DNA for the CDR3 is TGTGCCAGCAGCTTGGGACAGGCGATTGACTATGGCTACACCTTC. It specifies CASSLGQAIDYGYTF.